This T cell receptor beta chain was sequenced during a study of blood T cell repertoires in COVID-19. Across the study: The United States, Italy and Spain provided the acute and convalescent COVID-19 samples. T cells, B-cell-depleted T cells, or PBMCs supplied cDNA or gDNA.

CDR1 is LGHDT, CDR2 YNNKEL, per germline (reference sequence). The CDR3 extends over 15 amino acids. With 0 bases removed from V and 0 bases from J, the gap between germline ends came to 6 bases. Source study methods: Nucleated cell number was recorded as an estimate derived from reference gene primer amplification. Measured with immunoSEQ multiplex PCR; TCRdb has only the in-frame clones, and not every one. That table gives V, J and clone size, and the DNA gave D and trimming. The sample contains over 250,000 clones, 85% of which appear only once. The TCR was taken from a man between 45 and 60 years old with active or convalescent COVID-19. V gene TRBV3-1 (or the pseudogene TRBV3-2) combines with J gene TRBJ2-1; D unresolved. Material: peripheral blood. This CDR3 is CASSQEAISYNEQFF. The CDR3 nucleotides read TGTGCCAGCAGCCAAGAAGCAATCTCCTACAATGAGCAGTTCTTC.